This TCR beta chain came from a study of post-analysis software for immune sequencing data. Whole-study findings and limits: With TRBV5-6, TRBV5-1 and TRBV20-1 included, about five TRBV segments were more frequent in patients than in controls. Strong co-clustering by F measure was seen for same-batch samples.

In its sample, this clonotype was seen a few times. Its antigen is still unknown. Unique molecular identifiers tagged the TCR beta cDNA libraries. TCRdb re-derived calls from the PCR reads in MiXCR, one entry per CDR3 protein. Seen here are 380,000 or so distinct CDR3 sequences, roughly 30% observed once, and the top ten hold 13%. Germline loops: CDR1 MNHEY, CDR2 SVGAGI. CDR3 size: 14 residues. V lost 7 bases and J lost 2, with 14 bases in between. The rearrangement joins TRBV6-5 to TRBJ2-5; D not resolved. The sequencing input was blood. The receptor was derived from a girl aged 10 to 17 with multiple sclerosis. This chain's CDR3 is CASTSSWQQETQYF. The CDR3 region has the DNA TGTGCCAGCACCTCCTCCTGGCAGCAAGAGACCCAGTACTTC.